These 22 T cell receptor beta chains were sequenced from one sample in a study of PD-L1 blockade in urothelial cancer. Clones were sequenced by immunoSEQ multiplex PCR, and TCRdb holds only the in-frame ones, with some missing. The profile shows about 53,000 clones, about 83% of them singletons. Time point noted: pretreatment peripheral blood. The material sequenced was PBMCs, taken around atezolizumab (anti-PD-L1) treatment. The receptors here all came from a woman aged 60-70 years with urothelial cancer.

This chain links TRBV28 with TRBJ2-7, with TRBD2 matching over 9 bases. CDR1 is MDHEN, CDR2 SYDVKM, per germline. V was clipped by 6 bases and J by 2 bases; unmatched bases: 8. There are 15 residues in the CDR3. The CDR3 DNA follows: TGTGCCAGCAGGTTCGGGACTAGCAAGACCTACGAGCAGTACTTC. Translation gives CASRFGTSKTYEQYF. The full variable domain, in which reference TRBV28 and TRBJ2-7 provide the parts outside the CDR3, is DVKVTQSSRYLVKRTGEKVFLECVQDMDHENMFWYRQDPGLGLRLIYFSYDVKMKEKGDIPEGYSVSREKKERFSLILESASTNQTSMYLCASRFGTSKTYEQYFGPGTRLTVT.

The rearrangement links TRBV5-1 to TRBJ1-2; 7 bases fit TRBD1. V lost 2 bases and J lost 4; bases outside the gene matches: 8. Germline CDR1 and CDR2: SGHRS and YFSETQ. The CDR3 extends over 15 amino acids. CDR3 DNA sequence: TGCGCCAGCAGCTTAGAGACAGGGTTGAGCTATGGCTACACCTTC. This sequence encodes CASSLETGLSYGYTF. Using reference TRBV5-1 and TRBJ1-2 for the parts outside the CDR3, the full variable domain is KAGVTQTPRYLIKTRGQQVTLSCSPISGHRSVSWYQQTPGQGLQFLFEYFSETQRNKGNFPGRFSGRQFSNSRSEMNVSTLELGDSALYLCASSLETGLSYGYTFGSGTRLTVV.

The chain carries TRBV29-1 and TRBJ2-7, with 8 bases that match TRBD1. The CDR3 is 12 amino acids. V gave up 6 bases and J gave up 2 bases; unmatched junction bases: 3. Germline V gene sequence: CDR1 SQVTM, CDR2 ANQGSEA. CDR3 region: CSVTGQAYEQYF. CDR3 nucleotide sequence: TGCAGCGTCACGGGACAGGCCTACGAGCAGTACTTC.

This sequence joins TRBV15 and TRBJ1-2; no reliable D call. The CDR3 totals 15 residues. Between the trimmed V and J ends, which lost 0 bases and 4 bases, there was a span of 12 bases. From germline, CDR1 is LNHNV and CDR2 YYDKDF (reference sequence). DNA for the CDR3: TGTGCCACCAGCAGAGAATTTGGGGAGGGCTATGGCTACACCTTC. It is translated as CATSREFGEGYGYTF.

The rearrangement uses TRBV14 and TRBJ2-3, with 9 bases lining up with TRBD1. This CDR3 is 16 amino acids long. Germline lookup yields CDR1 SGHDN and CDR2 FVKESK. V was clipped by 4 bases and J by 5 bases; unmatched bases: 10. As DNA, the CDR3 is TGTGCCAGCAGCCTACAGGGGGCGAGTTTTGGAGATACGCAGTATTTT. Protein: CASSLQGASFGDTQYF. The complete variable domain, with remaining parts taken from reference TRBV14 and TRBJ2-3, reads EAGVTQFPSHSVIEKGQTVTLRCDPISGHDNLYWYRRVMGKEIKFLLHFVKESKQDESGMPNNRFLAERTGGTYSTLKVQPAELEDSGVYFCASSLQGASFGDTQYFGPGTRLTVL.

The chain recombines TRBV5-6 with TRBJ2-1; TRBD2 might be the D (7 bases). The CDR3 has 15 residues. Germline assignment: CDR1 SGHDT and CDR2 YYEEEE. Trimming left V 2 bases short and J 3 bases short, with 12 bases between. CDR3 sequence reads: CASSLGGGHYNEQFF. DNA for the CDR3: TGTGCCAGCAGCTTAGGCGGGGGCCACTACAATGAGCAGTTCTTC.

The chain has TRBV7-6 and TRBJ2-5, with a possible D match to TRBD1 (5 bases). CDR3 size: 15 residues. The germline V and J ends were trimmed by 0 bases and 7 bases, with 15 bases remaining between them. CDR1 and CDR2 from the germline V gene are SGHVS and FNYEAQ. The CDR3 DNA reads TGTGCCAGCAGCTTAGCGTGGCAGGGCTTGGGGACCCAGTACTTC. Its protein is CASSLAWQGLGTQYF.

J is TRBJ2-7 and V is TRBV5-6; D remains ambiguous. The CDR3 runs to 13 residues. The germline V and J ends were trimmed by 3 bases and 2 bases, with 9 bases remaining between them. Germline values: CDR1 SGHDT, CDR2 YYEEEE. The CDR3 region is CASSYLQTYEQYF. CDR3 in DNA: TGTGCCAGCAGCTATTTACAGACCTACGAGCAGTACTTC. Drawing the rest from reference TRBV5-6 and TRBJ2-7, the complete variable domain is DAGVTQSPTHLIKTRGQQVTLRCSPKSGHDTVSWYQQALGQGPQFIFQYYEEEERQRGNFPDRFSGHQFPNYSSELNVNALLLGDSALYLCASSYLQTYEQYFGPGTRLTVT.

The chain couples TRBV18 to TRBJ1-1, with TRBD1 matching 10 bases. The CDR3 sequence is 16 residues long. Germline V gene sequence: CDR1 KGHSH, CDR2 LQKENI. V was pared by 4 bases and J by 5 bases, with 10 bases of the junction left unmatched. The chain's CDR3 is CASSRRPGTGVTEAFF. As DNA, the CDR3 is TGTGCCAGCTCACGACGCCCCGGGACAGGGGTTACTGAAGCTTTCTTT.

V is TRBV7-2 and J is TRBJ1-4; D not certain. V dropped 5 bases and J dropped 5 bases, with 9 bases sitting between them. Germline V CDR1 and CDR2: SGHTA, FQGNSA. The CDR3 covers 13 residues. This CDR3 reads CASSRTVNEKLFF. The CDR3 nucleotides are TGTGCCAGCAGCCGAACAGTAAATGAAAAACTGTTTTTT.

V is TRBV6-6 and J is TRBJ2-5, with 10 positions matching TRBD2. The CDR3 has 12 residues. From germline, CDR1 is MNHNY and CDR2 SVGAGI (reference sequence). As DNA, the CDR3 is TGTGCTAGCGGGGGGACTCAAGAGACCCAGTACTTC. It yields the protein CASGGTQETQYF.

The rearrangement uses TRBV9 and TRBJ2-1; D gene ambiguous. This CDR3 region has 16 residues. Germline V CDR1 and CDR2: SGDLS, YYNGEE. Trimming stripped 1 base from V and 2 bases from J, with 13 bases between. In nucleotides, the CDR3 is TGTGCCAGCAGCGTAACCTCTCCGTCAGCCTACAATGAGCAGTTCTTC. This sequence encodes CASSVTSPSAYNEQFF.

Relative to its sample, this clone is medium-sized. The rearrangement uses TRBV7-8 and TRBJ2-7, with 8 bases identical to TRBD1. CDR1 is SGHVS and CDR2 is FQNEAQ in the germline V gene. This CDR3 comprises 16 residues. V lost 4 bases and J lost 0; bases outside the gene matches: 8. The CDR3: CASSSTGAYLSYEQYF. Written as DNA, the CDR3 is TGTGCCAGCAGCTCGACAGGGGCATACCTCTCCTACGAGCAGTACTTC.

V usage is TRBV7-9 and J usage is TRBJ1-6; D is possibly TRBD1 (5 bases). The V end lost 5 bases, the J end lost 8 bases, and 16 bases lay between the germline ends. Germline CDR1 reads SEHNR; CDR2 reads FQNEAQ (reference sequence). The CDR3 consists of 15 residues. The CDR3 coding sequence is TGTGCCAGCAGCCTAGTCGGGGGTTTGGATTCACCCCTCCACTTT. Protein: CASSLVGGLDSPLHF.

V gene TRBV7-9 combines with J gene TRBJ1-1; 9 positions match TRBD1. Germline loops: CDR1 SEHNR, CDR2 FQNEAQ (reference sequence). The V gene end was trimmed by 5 bases and the J gene end by 1 base; junction bases not matched to a gene: 2. This CDR3 spans 14 amino acids. The CDR3 loop reads CASSLQGANTEAFF. CDR3 nucleotide sequence: TGTGCCAGCAGCCTACAGGGGGCGAACACTGAAGCTTTCTTT.

The rearrangement links TRBV7-3 to TRBJ2-2, with 7 bases aligning to TRBD2. This CDR3 is built from 16 residues. The junction had 10 bases not matched to a gene; V was cut back by 5 bases and J by 4 bases. Germline CDR1 and CDR2: SGHTA and FQGTGA. CDR3: CASSISSGAVTGELFF. The CDR3 DNA reads TGTGCCAGCAGCATCTCGAGCGGGGCGGTCACCGGGGAGCTGTTTTTT.

V gene TRBV2 combines with J gene TRBJ1-5; TRBD1 aligns across 7 bases. CDR1 and CDR2 (germline): SNHLY, FYNNEI. This CDR3 is 15 amino acids long. The V and J ends lost 6 bases and 3 bases, in that order; junction bases with no gene match: 8. The CDR3 sequence is CASRGQGGSNQPQHF. CDR3 in DNA: TGTGCCAGCAGGGGGCAGGGGGGATCCAATCAGCCCCAGCATTTT.

V usage is TRBV18 and J usage is TRBJ1-3, with D possibly TRBD1 on 6 matching bases. CDR1 and CDR2 (germline): KGHSH, LQKENI. This CDR3 is 18 amino acids long. The V gene lost 1 base and the J gene lost 1 base, with 17 bases spanning the gap. CDR3 sequence (DNA): TGTGCCAGCTCACCACTCCCACAGGGCCGGGGATCTGGAAACACCATATATTTT. It codes for CASSPLPQGRGSGNTIYF. Based on the CDR3 plus reference TRBV18 and TRBJ1-3, the full variable domain is NAGVMQNPRHLVRRRGQEARLRCSPMKGHSHVYWYRQLPEEGLKFMVYLQKENIIDESGMPKERFSAEFPKEGPSILRIQQVVRGDSAAYFCASSPLPQGRGSGNTIYFGEGSWLTVV.

The rearrangement joins TRBV18 to TRBJ1-2; 8 bases align to TRBD1. CDR3 size: 17 residues. Trimming took 1 base from V and 0 from J; bases not matched to a gene: 7. CDR1 is KGHSH, CDR2 LQKENI, per germline. CDR3 protein: CASSPRVQGEPNYGYTF. The CDR3 nucleotides are TGTGCCAGCTCACCACGAGTACAGGGGGAACCTAACTATGGCTACACCTTC.

This clone was found a few times. V and J are TRBV18 and TRBJ2-7, with TRBD1 identical over 7 bases. With V trimmed by 3 bases and J by 2 bases, 4 bases remained unmatched. The CDR3 extends over 14 amino acids. CDR1 is KGHSH and CDR2 is LQKENI in the germline V gene. CDR3 sequence (DNA): TGTGCCAGCTCACCCGGGACAGACCCCTACGAGCAGTACTTC. This encodes CASSPGTDPYEQYF.

This clone was seen a few times. This chain uses TRBV6-1 with TRBJ1-4; maybe TRBD1 (5 bases). The CDR3 sequence is 14 residues long. In germline, CDR1 is MNHNS, CDR2 SASEGT. Trimming pared 6 bases from V and 0 bases from J, leaving 8 bases between. CDR3 DNA sequence: TGTGCCAGCAGGGCAGGGACAACTAATGAAAAACTGTTTTTT. It yields the protein CASRAGTTNEKLFF.

This chain uses TRBV27 with TRBJ1-5; TRBD1 matches 12 bases. The CDR3 totals 15 residues. V lost 6 bases and J lost 1; bases outside the gene matches: 1. Germline values: CDR1 MNHEY, CDR2 SMNVEV (reference sequence). DNA for the CDR3: TGTGCCAGCAGGGGGACAGGGGGCAGCAATCAGCCCCAGCATTTT. Translated, it gives CASRGTGGSNQPQHF.